This entry lists 9 T cell receptor beta chains sequenced from one sample in a study of T cell repertoires in cytomegalovirus infection. MiXCR was run by TCRdb on the reads, yielding one entry per CDR3 protein. The repertoire includes around 350,000 distinct CDR3 sequences, 15% to 20% of them detected once, and 8.5% to 10% sits in the top ten. Sequenced material: PBMCs. These receptors were taken from a human donor in good health (CMV status not recorded). Some clones in this sample may be carry-over from other donors' samples.

This clonotype was seen ten or more times. The V and J genes are TRBV12-3 or TRBV12-4 and TRBJ1-2, with D unclear. The CDR3 is 12 residues long. V was clipped by 6 bases and J by 5 bases, with 10 bases between them. Written as DNA, the CDR3 is TGTGCCAGCAGGTCCCGGGGTTATGGCTACACCTTC. Residues: CASRSRGYGYTF.

This clonotype was seen many times. The V call is TRBV7-8, the J call TRBJ2-3; D remains ambiguous. The CDR3 is 14 amino acids. Germline assignment: CDR1 SGHVS and CDR2 FQNEAQ. V was cut by 4 bases and J by 0 bases, with 8 bases left in between. CDR3 amino acids: CASSSTPSTDTQYF. The CDR3 bases are TGTGCCAGCAGCTCGACTCCTAGCACAGATACGCAGTATTTT.

This sequence joins TRBV6-4 and TRBJ2-4, with 11 bases identical to TRBD2. The CDR3 has 15 residues. Losses at the gene ends were 6 bases for V and 7 bases for J; bases not matched to a gene: 8. Germline-derived CDR1 and CDR2 are MRHNA and SNTAGT. The CDR3 region is CASSETWTSGNIQYF. In DNA, the CDR3 is TGTGCCAGCAGCGAAACGTGGACTAGCGGGAACATTCAGTACTTC.

The gene calls are TRBV20-1 and TRBJ2-3; D possibly corresponds to TRBD1 (5 bases). Trimming pared 3 bases from V and 6 bases from J, leaving 19 bases between. This CDR3 region has 15 residues. The germline gives CDR1 DFQATT, CDR2 SNEGSKA (reference sequence). CDR3 sequence (DNA): TGCAGTGCTAGTCTGGCAGCAGGGCCCGCCGATACGCAGTATTTT. This gives the protein CSASLAAGPADTQYF.

This clonotype was counted a few times. The V and J genes are TRBV2 and TRBJ2-2; 7 bases are shared with TRBD1. The V gene's germline CDR1 is SNHLY and CDR2 FYNNEI. The CDR3 has 15 residues. J gave up 4 bases and V 5 bases, and 7 bases lay outside the gene matches. CDR3 coding DNA: TGTGCCAGCAGTAAGGACAGGATCTCCACCGGGGAGCTGTTTTTT. Translating gives CASSKDRISTGELFF. The full variable domain, completed using reference TRBV2 and TRBJ2-2, is EPEVTQTPSHQVTQMGQEVILRCVPISNHLYFYWYRQILGQKVEFLVSFYNNEISEKSEIFDDQFSVERPDGSNFTLKIRSTKLEDSAMYFCASSKDRISTGELFFGEGSRLTVL.

This chain links TRBV20-1 with TRBJ1-6, with TRBD1 matching over 9 bases. CDR3 size: 17 residues. From germline, CDR1 is DFQATT and CDR2 SNEGSKA (reference sequence). After removal of 0 bases from V and 8 bases from J, the junction contained 11 bases not matched to a gene. Here the CDR3 DNA reads TGCAGTGCTAGAGATGCGGGGACAGGGCGGGATTATTCACCCCTCCACTTT. Translated, it gives CSARDAGTGRDYSPLHF.

V gene TRBV7-6 combines with J gene TRBJ2-2, with TRBD2 matching over 8 bases. Unmatched junction bases numbered 7, after V lost 6 bases and J lost 4 bases. The CDR3 loop spans 15 amino acids. Germline lookup yields CDR1 SGHVS and CDR2 FNYEAQ. The CDR3 coding sequence is TGTGCCAGCAGGCGCCAAAGCGGGGGCACCGGGGAGCTGTTTTTT. Amino acids: CASRRQSGGTGELFF.

This clonotype was recorded at least ten times. The V call is TRBV7-2, the J call TRBJ2-3; perhaps TRBD2 as D (6 bases). The germline V and J ends were trimmed by 2 bases and 6 bases, with 18 bases remaining between them. This CDR3 is 16 amino acids long. CDR1 and CDR2 from the germline V gene are SGHTA and FQGNSA. The CDR3 sequence: CASSLWAGTSPDTQYF. The CDR3 DNA is TGTGCCAGCAGCTTATGGGCGGGGACCTCACCCGATACGCAGTATTTT. The variable domain in full, with the rest retrieved from reference TRBV7-2 and TRBJ2-3, is GAGVSQSPSNKVTEKGKDVELRCDPISGHTALYWYRQSLGQGLEFLIYFQGNSAPDKSGLPSDRFSAERTGGSVSTLTIQRTQQEDSAVYLCASSLWAGTSPDTQYFGPGTRLTVL.

Ten or more counts support this clonotype. The chain recombines TRBV7-2 with TRBJ2-5, with a tentative D call TRBD2 (5 bases). Germline V gene lookup returns CDR1 SGHTA and CDR2 FQGNSA. This CDR3 has 14 residues. V was pared by 3 bases and J by 4 bases, with 12 bases between. The chain's CDR3 is CASSFSGLRETQYF. CDR3 nucleotide sequence: TGTGCCAGCAGCTTCAGCGGACTTCGAGAGACCCAGTACTTC.